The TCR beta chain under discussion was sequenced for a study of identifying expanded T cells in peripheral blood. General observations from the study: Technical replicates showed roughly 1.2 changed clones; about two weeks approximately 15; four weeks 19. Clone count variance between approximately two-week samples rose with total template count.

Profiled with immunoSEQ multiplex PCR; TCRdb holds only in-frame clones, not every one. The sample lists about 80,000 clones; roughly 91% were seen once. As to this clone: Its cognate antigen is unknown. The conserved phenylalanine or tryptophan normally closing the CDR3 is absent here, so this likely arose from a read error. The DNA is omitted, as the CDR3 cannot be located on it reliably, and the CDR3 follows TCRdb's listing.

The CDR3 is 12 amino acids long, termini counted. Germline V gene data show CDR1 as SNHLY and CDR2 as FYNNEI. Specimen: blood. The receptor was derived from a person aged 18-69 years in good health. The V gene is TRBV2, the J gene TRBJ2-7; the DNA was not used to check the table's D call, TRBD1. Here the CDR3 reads CASKGNGPLSFL.